The clone carrying this T cell receptor beta chain was observed once. The data belong to a study of cytomegalovirus exposure and HLA in healthy donors. PCR amplification relied on 60 Vbeta primers (plus 13 Jbeta primers). TCRdb's copy holds only in-frame clones and misses some; the assay was immunoSEQ multiplex PCR. This sample yields about 190,000 clones, of which more than 80% are seen a single time; over 2.5% belongs to the top ten. The CDR3 runs 16 residues. Trimming at V came to 3 bases and at J to 3 bases, leaving 9 bases not matched to a gene. Germline V CDR1 and CDR2: KGHSH, LQKENI. This chain links TRBV18 with TRBJ2-5, with 8 bases lining up with TRBD1. Sequenced material: PBMCs. This clonotype originated in a woman aged 50 to 60 in good health and CMV-seropositive. CDR3 residues: CASSPVGAGGEETQYF. The DNA of the CDR3 is TGTGCCAGCTCACCGGTAGGGGCAGGGGGCGAAGAGACCCAGTACTTC.